This T cell receptor (beta chain) was documented in a study of blood T cell repertoires in COVID-19 (dated by TCRdb to 2018 to 2020). Notes on the research overall: The collaborator samples originated in the United States, Italy and Spain and spanned the acute and convalescent phases of COVID-19. The material from the prospective study consisted of cDNA or gDNA derived from T cells, B-cell-depleted T cells, or PBMCs. Subjects who had been exposed to COVID-19, were actively infected with it, or had recovered from it provided the deeply sampled blood TCRbeta repertoires that made up the dataset. A freely available public database, intended as a resource for researchers studying the immune response to SARS-CoV-2, is where the repertoires were released. Samples were obtained from the ongoing ImmuneRACE study (first 160 participants) and from about 1,300 subjects provided by 6 global collaborators. A de-identified subject ID, COVID-19 status, age in years and sex were almost always included in the sample metadata. Where available, HLA class I and class II types were taken from metadata supplied by the sample provider and were not determined by assay-based typing. Overall study results and their limits: The quantity of clinical and demographic metadata differed by source and by participant and was supplied without curation.

Turning to this clone: No antigen is known for it. Per-base quality was not reported, and no clone a single base away is much larger than it.

Each collaborating institution followed its own protocols to collect whole blood in K2EDTA tubes. For TCRbeta analysis, collaborators shipped samples in one of three forms: frozen whole blood, isolated PBMCs, or DNA extracted from either of those sample types. The immunoSEQ Assay, a bias-controlled multiplex PCR, was used to amplify TCRbeta CDR3 regions from genomic DNA. In the paper's pipeline: The number of nucleated cells in each sample was estimated from the amplification of reference gene primers within the assay. Sequence reads were collapsed and filtered to measure the absolute abundance of every unique TCRbeta CDR3 rearrangement. For each sample, productive Simpson clonality was calculated by taking the square root of Simpson's diversity index across productive rearrangements. The clones in this table, taken by TCRdb from immuneACCESS, are in-frame only. Not every clone is retained; where verified, under half of the shortfall comes from an unresolved V gene, and the cause of the rest is unknown. The DNA gave D and trimming, while V, J and clone size come from that table. The sample table lists roughly 200,000 clones, approximately 85% of them with a count of one. The ten top clones hold roughly 9.8% of the sample.

From cysteine to phenylalanine, the CDR3 is 19 amino acids long. Only the CDR3 region is kept as DNA, spanning 57 bases read in frame from base 1. The germline ends are 24 bases apart after V is trimmed by 4 bases and J by 2 bases. CDR1 is given as MDHEN and CDR2 as SYDVKM, both from the germline V gene. This clonotype was obtained from a human donor with active or convalescent COVID-19. The donor label of this sample is uncertain. Sequenced: peripheral blood. Here the chain combines TRBV28 and TRBJ2-1; TRBD2 might be the D gene, on 5 matching bases. In nucleotide form, the sequence is TGTGCCAGCAGTTCCTCATCTTTTGGCGGTAGCGTAACCTACAATGAGCAGTTCTTC. Its protein is CASSSSSFGGSVTYNEQFF.